Following are 4 T cell receptor beta chains from one sample sequenced in a study of blood T cell repertoires in COVID-19. The data were produced by immunoSEQ multiplex PCR, yet TCRdb's version contains in-frame clones alone and is incomplete. Of about 300,000 clones listed, approximately 90% were seen once; the top ten hold roughly 7%. Sequenced: peripheral blood. Source of these receptors: a young woman who had recovered from COVID-19.

This sequence joins TRBV4-2 and TRBJ1-1, with TRBD1 matching 8 bases. There are 18 residues in the CDR3. Germline V lookup: CDR1 LGHNA, CDR2 YNFKEQ. V was pared by 1 base and J by 0 bases, with 10 bases of the junction left unmatched. The CDR3: CASSQAQGAKIMNTEAFF. In DNA form, the CDR3 reads TGTGCCAGCAGCCAAGCTCAGGGGGCGAAAATCATGAACACTGAAGCTTTCTTT.

J is TRBJ2-1 and V is TRBV2; D might be TRBD1 (6 bases). CDR1 and CDR2 (germline): SNHLY, FYNNEI. This CDR3 region has 14 residues. V lost 4 bases, J lost 7 bases, and 14 bases lay in between. The CDR3 sequence: CASSVYRQGNEQFF. The CDR3 region has the DNA TGTGCCAGCAGTGTATATAGGCAGGGGAATGAGCAGTTCTTC.

The CDR3 spells CASSYVTGGRYEQYF. The CDR3 nucleotides read TGTGCCAGCAGTTACGTCACAGGGGGCCGGTACGAGCAGTACTTC. The chain links TRBV6-2 or TRBV6-3 to TRBJ2-7; 9 bases map to TRBD1. The CDR3 runs to 15 residues. V was pared by 2 bases and J by 4 bases, with 6 bases of the junction left unmatched. CDR1 is MNHEY, CDR2 SVGEGT, per germline.

The rearrangement links TRBV18 to TRBJ1-5; D gene uncertain. The CDR3 is made up of 15 amino acids. The germline CDR1 and CDR2 sequences are KGHSH and LQKENI. V was trimmed by 4 bases and J by 1 base, leaving 11 bases between them. Written as DNA, the CDR3 is TGTGCCAGCTCACAATTTCAACAGAGCAATCAGCCCCAGCATTTT. Translated, it gives CASSQFQQSNQPQHF.